The 11 T cell receptor beta chains in this list originate from one sample, sequenced in a study of blood T cell repertoires in COVID-19. Libraries were prepared by immunoSEQ multiplex PCR; TCRdb keeps only in-frame clonotypes and omits some of them. The sample carries about 150,000 clones, around 84% recorded once. Material for sequencing was PBMCs or T cells enriched from blood (not recorded which). These receptors came from a man in his forties or fifties who had recovered from COVID-19.

V is TRBV4-1 and J is TRBJ2-7; D is uncertain. This CDR3 spans 14 amino acids. Between the trimmed V and J ends, which lost 1 base and 3 bases, there was a span of 10 bases. Germline CDR1 and CDR2: MGHRA and YSYEKL. The CDR3 region is CASSQASENYEQYF. Here the CDR3 DNA reads TGCGCCAGCAGCCAAGCTTCAGAAAACTACGAGCAGTACTTC.

The chain joins TRBV18 to TRBJ1-5; D not resolved. Germline V gives CDR1 KGHSH, CDR2 LQKENI. V shed 6 bases and J shed 0 bases, with 9 bases lying between them. The CDR3 is made up of 14 amino acids. CDR3 bases: TGTGCCAGCTCCCACAGCTATAGCAATCAGCCCCAGCATTTT. It codes for CASSHSYSNQPQHF.

J is TRBJ2-7 and V is TRBV18; 11 positions match TRBD1. The CDR3 is made up of 15 amino acids. Trimming at V came to 6 bases and at J to 3 bases, leaving 7 bases not matched to a gene. Looked up from germline, CDR1 is KGHSH and CDR2 is LQKENI. In DNA form, the CDR3 reads TGTGCCAGCTCTCGGGACAGGGGGATTATCTACGAGCAGTACTTC. It yields the protein CASSRDRGIIYEQYF.

J is TRBJ1-1 and V is TRBV3-1 (or the pseudogene TRBV3-2); TRBD1 agrees at 9 bases. The J segment lost 7 bases and the V segment lost 6 bases, leaving 12 bases of the junction unmatched. Germline V CDR1 and CDR2: LGHDT, YNNKEL (reference sequence). CDR3 length: 15 residues. The CDR3: CASRGTGQGIHEAFF. CDR3 in DNA: TGTGCCAGCAGGGGGACGGGACAGGGTATTCATGAAGCTTTCTTT.

The chain is built from TRBV5-1 and TRBJ1-2, with D possibly matching TRBD1 (5 bases). Germline CDR1 reads SGHRS; CDR2 reads YFSETQ. The CDR3 covers 16 residues. Trimming left V 0 bases short and J 0 bases short, with 12 bases between. The CDR3 region is CASSLAPTGPNYGYTF. In DNA form, the CDR3 reads TGCGCCAGCAGCTTGGCACCCACAGGACCTAACTATGGCTACACCTTC.

The chain couples TRBV21-1 to TRBJ2-1; no DNA check was done on the table's D call, TRBD1. TRBV21-1 is recorded as a pseudogene. The CDR3 sequence is 18 residues long. CDR3 sequence: CASTLWTGANGDYNEQFF. The DNA for the CDR3 is TGTGCCAGCACATTATGGACAGGCGCCAATGGCGATTACAATGAGCAGTTCTTC.

This clone has just one count. The chain couples TRBV18 to TRBJ1-3; 8 nucleotides agree with TRBD1. The CDR3 loop spans 16 amino acids. Germline trimming cut 1 base from V and 2 bases from J; bases unmatched to any gene: 4. From germline, CDR1 is KGHSH and CDR2 LQKENI. The CDR3 DNA reads as TGTGCCAGCTCACCACTGACAGGGGCGGCTGGAAACACCATATATTTT. Its protein product is CASSPLTGAAGNTIYF.

The J gene is TRBJ1-5, the V gene TRBV7-9, with unresolved D. V lost 1 base and J 3 bases, leaving 4 bases between the germline ends. CDR1 SEHNR and CDR2 FQNEAQ come from the germline V gene (reference sequence). The CDR3 covers 13 residues. The CDR3: CASSLDTNQPQHF. CDR3 bases: TGTGCCAGCAGCTTAGACACCAATCAGCCCCAGCATTTT.

This clone was observed at least ten times. This sequence joins TRBV2 and TRBJ1-1; tentatively, D is TRBD1 (5 bases). The V gene's germline CDR1 is SNHLY and CDR2 FYNNEI. V was cut by 4 bases and J by 4 bases, with 10 bases left in between. The CDR3 is made up of 13 amino acids. The CDR3 DNA sequence: TGTGCCAGCAGTGTTGCAGGGTTCACTGAAGCTTTCTTT. It encodes CASSVAGFTEAFF.

The rearrangement links TRBV21-1 to TRBJ2-6; no DNA check was done on the table's D call, TRBD2. TRBV21-1 is deemed a pseudogene. This CDR3 comprises 16 residues. This CDR3 reads CASSKGTISGANVLTF. CDR3 DNA: TGTGCCAGCAGCAAAGGTACTATCTCTGGGGCCAACGTCCTGACTTTC.

This sequence joins TRBV19 and TRBJ2-1; possibly TRBD1 for D (6 bases). Per germline, CDR1 LNHDA and CDR2 SQIVND (reference sequence). V gave up 6 bases and J gave up 0 bases, with 15 bases separating them. The CDR3 loop spans 16 amino acids. The CDR3: CASREVNRASYNEQFF. The CDR3 DNA reads TGTGCCAGTAGAGAGGTCAACAGGGCCTCCTACAATGAGCAGTTCTTC.